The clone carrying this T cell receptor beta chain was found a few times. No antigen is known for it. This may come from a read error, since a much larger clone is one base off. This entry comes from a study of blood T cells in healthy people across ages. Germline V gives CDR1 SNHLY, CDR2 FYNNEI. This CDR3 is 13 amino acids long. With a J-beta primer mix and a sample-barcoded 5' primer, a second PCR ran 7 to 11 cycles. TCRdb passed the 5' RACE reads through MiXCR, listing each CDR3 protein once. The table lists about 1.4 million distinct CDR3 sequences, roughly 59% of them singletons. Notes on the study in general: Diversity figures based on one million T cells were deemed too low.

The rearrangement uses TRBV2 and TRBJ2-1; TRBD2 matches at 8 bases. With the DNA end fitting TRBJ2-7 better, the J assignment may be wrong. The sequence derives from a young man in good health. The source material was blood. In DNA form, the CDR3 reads TGTGCCACCCGGGGGGGCTCCTACAATGAGCAGTACTTC. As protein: CATRGGSYNEQYF.